The clone carrying this T cell receptor beta chain was detected many times. Its target is not known. This CDR3 has 15 residues. Germline-derived CDR1 and CDR2 are DFQATT and SNEGSKA (reference sequence). V shed 2 bases and J shed 0 bases, with 8 bases lying between them. TCRdb analysed the 5' RACE reads with MiXCR anew, one entry per CDR3 protein. This table holds approximately 60,000 distinct CDR3 sequences, roughly 3.5% found once. The data were taken from a study of neurological immune-mediated disorders. Findings of the study overall: The multiple sclerosis repertoire cluster was not associated with any clinical or MRI feature.

The chain recombines TRBV20-1 with TRBJ2-6; D is uncertain. Sequencing was carried out using PBMCs. This clonotype originated in a woman younger than 45 with multiple sclerosis. The CDR3 loop reads CSARPGGSGANVLTF. CDR3 bases: TGCAGTGCTAGACCGGGTGGCTCTGGGGCCAACGTCCTGACTTTC.